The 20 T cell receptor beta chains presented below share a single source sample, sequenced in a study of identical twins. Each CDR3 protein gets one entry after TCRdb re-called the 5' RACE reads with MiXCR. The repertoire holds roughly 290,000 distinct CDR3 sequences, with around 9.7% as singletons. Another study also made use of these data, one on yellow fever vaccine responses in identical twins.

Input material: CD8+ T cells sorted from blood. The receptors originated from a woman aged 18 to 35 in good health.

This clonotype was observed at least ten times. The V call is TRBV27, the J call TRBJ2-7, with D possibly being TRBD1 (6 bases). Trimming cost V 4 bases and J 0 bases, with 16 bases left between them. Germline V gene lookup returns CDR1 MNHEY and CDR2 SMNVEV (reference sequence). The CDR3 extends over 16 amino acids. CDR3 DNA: TGTGCCAGCAGTTCCCTCTGGGACAAAACCTCCTACGAGCAGTACTTC. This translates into CASSSLWDKTSYEQYF.

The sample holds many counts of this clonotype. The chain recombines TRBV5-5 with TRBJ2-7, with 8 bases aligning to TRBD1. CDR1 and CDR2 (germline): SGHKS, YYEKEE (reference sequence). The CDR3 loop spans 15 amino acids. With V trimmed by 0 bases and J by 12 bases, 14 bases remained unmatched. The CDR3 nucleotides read TGTGCCAGCAGCTTGGATCCCGGGACAGGACAAAGAGGGTACTTC. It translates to CASSLDPGTGQRGYF.

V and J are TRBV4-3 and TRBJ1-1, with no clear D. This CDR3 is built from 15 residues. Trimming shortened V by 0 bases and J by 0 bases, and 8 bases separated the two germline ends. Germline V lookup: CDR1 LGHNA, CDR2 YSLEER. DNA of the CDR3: TGCGCCAGCAGCCAAGATGCGCAGTTGAACACTGAAGCTTTCTTT. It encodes CASSQDAQLNTEAFF.

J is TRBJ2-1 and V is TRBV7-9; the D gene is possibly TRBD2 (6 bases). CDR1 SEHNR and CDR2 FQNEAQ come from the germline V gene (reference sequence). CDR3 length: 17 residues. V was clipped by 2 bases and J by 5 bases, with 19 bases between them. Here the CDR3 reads CASSLHHTSRYNNEQFF. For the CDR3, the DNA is TGTGCCAGCAGCTTACACCATACTAGCCGCTACAACAATGAGCAGTTCTTC. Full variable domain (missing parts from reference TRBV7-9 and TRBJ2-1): DTGVSQNPRHKITKRGQNVTFRCDPISEHNRLYWYRQTLGQGPEFLTYFQNEAQLEKSRLLSDRFSAERPKGSFSTLEIQRTEQGDSAMYLCASSLHHTSRYNNEQFFGPGTRLTVL.

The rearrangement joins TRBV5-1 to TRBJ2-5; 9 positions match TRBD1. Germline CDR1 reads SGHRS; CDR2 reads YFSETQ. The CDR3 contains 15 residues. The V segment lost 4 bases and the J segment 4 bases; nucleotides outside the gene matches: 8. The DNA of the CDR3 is TGCGCCAGCAGCCCCCGGGACAGGGCACGAGAGACCCAGTACTTC. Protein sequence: CASSPRDRARETQYF.

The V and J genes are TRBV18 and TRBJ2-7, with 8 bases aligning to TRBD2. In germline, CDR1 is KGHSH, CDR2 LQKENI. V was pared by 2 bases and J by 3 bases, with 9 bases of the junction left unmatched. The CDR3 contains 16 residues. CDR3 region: CASSPVTSGAHYEQYF. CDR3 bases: TGTGCCAGCTCACCAGTAACTAGCGGAGCCCACTACGAGCAGTACTTC. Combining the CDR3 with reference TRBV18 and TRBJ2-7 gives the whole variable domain NAGVMQNPRHLVRRRGQEARLRCSPMKGHSHVYWYRQLPEEGLKFMVYLQKENIIDESGMPKERFSAEFPKEGPSILRIQQVVRGDSAAYFCASSPVTSGAHYEQYFGPGTRLTVT.

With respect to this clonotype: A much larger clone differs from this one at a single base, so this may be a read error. As DNA, the CDR3 is TGTGCCAGCAGCTCCAGAGTCTTTAGGCGGGAGGGCCGTGAGCAGTTCTTC. Residues: CASSSRVFRREGREQFF. This chain connects TRBV7-9 to TRBJ2-1; TRBD2 matches at 9 bases. J lost 9 bases, V lost 4 bases, and 16 bases had no gene match. CDR3 length: 17 amino acids. Germline CDR1 and CDR2: SEHNR and FQNEAQ (reference sequence).

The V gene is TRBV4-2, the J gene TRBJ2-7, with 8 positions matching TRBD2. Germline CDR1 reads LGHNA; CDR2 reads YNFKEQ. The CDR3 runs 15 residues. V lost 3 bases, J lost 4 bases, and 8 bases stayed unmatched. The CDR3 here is CASSQFGGVDYEQYF. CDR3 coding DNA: TGTGCCAGCAGCCAGTTCGGGGGGGTTGATTACGAGCAGTACTTC.

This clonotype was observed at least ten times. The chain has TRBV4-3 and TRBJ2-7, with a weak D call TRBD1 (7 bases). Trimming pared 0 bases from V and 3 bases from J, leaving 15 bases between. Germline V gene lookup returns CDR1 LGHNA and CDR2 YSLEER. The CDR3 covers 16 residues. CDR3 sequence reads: CASSQENRRDSYEQYF. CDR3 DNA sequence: TGCGCCAGCAGCCAAGAGAACCGGCGGGACAGCTACGAGCAGTACTTC.

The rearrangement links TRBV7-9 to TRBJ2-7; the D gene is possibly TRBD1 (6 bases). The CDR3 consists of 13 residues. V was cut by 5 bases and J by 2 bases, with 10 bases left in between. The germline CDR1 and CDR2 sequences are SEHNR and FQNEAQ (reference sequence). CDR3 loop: CASSRQETYEQYF. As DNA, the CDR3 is TGTGCCAGCAGCAGACAGGAAACCTACGAGCAGTACTTC.

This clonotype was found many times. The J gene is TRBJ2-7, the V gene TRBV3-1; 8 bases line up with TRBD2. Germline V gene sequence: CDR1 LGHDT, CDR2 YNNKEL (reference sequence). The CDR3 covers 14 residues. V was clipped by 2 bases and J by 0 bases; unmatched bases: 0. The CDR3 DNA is TGTGCCAGCAGCCAACGGGAGGGCTCCTACGAGCAGTACTTC. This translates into CASSQREGSYEQYF.

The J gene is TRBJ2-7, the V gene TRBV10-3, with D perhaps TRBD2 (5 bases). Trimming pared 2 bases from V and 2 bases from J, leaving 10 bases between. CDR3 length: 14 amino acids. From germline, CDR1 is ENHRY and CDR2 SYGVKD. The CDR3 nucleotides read TGTGCCATCAGTGAGAGGACTGACCCCTACGAGCAGTACTTC. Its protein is CAISERTDPYEQYF.

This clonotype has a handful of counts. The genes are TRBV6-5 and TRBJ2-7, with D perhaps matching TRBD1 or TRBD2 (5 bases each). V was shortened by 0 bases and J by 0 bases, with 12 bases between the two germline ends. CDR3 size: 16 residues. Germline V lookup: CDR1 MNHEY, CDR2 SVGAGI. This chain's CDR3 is CASSYSRQGDSYEQYF. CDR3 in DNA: TGTGCCAGCAGTTACTCGAGGCAGGGAGACTCCTACGAGCAGTACTTC.

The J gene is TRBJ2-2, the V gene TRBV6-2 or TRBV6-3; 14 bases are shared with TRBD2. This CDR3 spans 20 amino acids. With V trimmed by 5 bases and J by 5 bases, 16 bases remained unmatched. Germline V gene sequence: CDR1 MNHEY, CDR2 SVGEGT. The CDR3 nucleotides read TGTGCCAGCAGTACCAGCTTTCCCGGGACTAGCGGGAGCTGGACCGGGGAGCTGTTTTTT. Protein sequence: CASSTSFPGTSGSWTGELFF.

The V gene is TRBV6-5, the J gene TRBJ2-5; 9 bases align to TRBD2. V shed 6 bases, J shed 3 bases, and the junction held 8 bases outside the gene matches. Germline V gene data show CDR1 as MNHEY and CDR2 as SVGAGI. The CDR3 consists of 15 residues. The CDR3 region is CASSLLAGLKETQYF. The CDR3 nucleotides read TGTGCCAGCAGCTTACTAGCGGGCCTTAAAGAGACCCAGTACTTC.

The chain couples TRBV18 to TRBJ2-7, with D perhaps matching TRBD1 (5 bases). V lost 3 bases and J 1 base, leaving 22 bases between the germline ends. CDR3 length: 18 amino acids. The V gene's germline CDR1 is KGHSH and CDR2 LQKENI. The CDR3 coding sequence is TGTGCCAGCTCACCGGAAGGGCCACTGCGGACACAATCCTACGAGCAGTACTTC. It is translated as CASSPEGPLRTQSYEQYF.

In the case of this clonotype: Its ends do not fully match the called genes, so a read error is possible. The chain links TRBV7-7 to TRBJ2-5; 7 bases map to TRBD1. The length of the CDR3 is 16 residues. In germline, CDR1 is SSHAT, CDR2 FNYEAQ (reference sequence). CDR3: CASSLGGGGLKETQYF. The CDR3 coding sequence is TGTGCTAGCAGCTTAGGGGGCGGAGGTTTAAAAGAGACCCAGTACTTC.

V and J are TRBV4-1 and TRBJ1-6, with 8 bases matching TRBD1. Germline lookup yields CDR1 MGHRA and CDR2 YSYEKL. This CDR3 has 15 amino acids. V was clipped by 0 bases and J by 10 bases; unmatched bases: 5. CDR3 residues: CASSQEGQGTSPLHF. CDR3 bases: TGCGCCAGCAGCCAAGAAGGACAGGGTACCTCACCCCTCCACTTT.

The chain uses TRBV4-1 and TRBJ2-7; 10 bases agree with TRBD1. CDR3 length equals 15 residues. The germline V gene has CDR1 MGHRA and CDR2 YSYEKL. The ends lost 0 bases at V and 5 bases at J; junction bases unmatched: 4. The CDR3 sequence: CASSQESGTGDEQYF. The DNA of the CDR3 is TGCGCCAGCAGCCAAGAATCGGGGACAGGGGACGAGCAGTACTTC.

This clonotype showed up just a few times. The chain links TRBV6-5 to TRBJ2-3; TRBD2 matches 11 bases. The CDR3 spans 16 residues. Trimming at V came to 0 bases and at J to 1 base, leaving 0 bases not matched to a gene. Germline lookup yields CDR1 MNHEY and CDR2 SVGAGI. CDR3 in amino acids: CASSYSTSGGTDTQYF. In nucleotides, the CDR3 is TGTGCCAGCAGTTACTCGACTAGCGGGGGCACAGATACGCAGTATTTT.